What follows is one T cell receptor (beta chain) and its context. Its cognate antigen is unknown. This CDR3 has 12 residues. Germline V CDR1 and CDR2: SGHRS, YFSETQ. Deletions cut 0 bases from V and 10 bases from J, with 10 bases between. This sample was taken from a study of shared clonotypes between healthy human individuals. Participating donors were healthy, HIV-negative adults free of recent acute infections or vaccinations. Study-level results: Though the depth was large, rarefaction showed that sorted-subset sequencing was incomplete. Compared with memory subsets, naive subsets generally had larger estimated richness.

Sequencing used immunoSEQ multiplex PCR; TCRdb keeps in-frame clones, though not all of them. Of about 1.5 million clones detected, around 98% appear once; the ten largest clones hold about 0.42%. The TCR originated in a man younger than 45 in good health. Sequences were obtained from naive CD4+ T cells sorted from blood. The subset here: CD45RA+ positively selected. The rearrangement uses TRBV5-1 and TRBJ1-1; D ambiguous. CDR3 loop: CASSLGAFGAFF. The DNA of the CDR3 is TGCGCCAGCAGCTTGGGGGCCTTCGGAGCTTTCTTT.